This TCR beta chain was observed in a study of cytomegalovirus exposure and HLA in healthy donors. PCR involved 60 Vbeta and 13 Jbeta primers. Authors' data handling: Unique TCR beta chains totaled some 81 million in a later count, with roughly 11 million of them shared. Measured with immunoSEQ multiplex PCR; TCRdb has only the in-frame clones, and not every one. The DNA was the basis for D and trimming; V, J and clone size are from that table. The data show some 170,000 clones, with roughly 77% seen just once and around 3.4% held by the top ten. The junction had 19 bases not matched to a gene; V was cut back by 1 base and J by 13 bases. Looked up from germline, CDR1 is SGHDT and CDR2 is YYEEEE. The CDR3 runs to 16 residues.

Material: PBMCs. The receptor was isolated from a man aged 30-40 years in good health and CMV-seropositive. V gene TRBV5-6 combines with J gene TRBJ1-1; 7 bases are a match to TRBD1. The CDR3 DNA sequence: TGTGCCAGCAGCTTGCCACCCTCCACAGGGGTTTCGTTTAATTTCTTT. Its protein is CASSLPPSTGVSFNFF.